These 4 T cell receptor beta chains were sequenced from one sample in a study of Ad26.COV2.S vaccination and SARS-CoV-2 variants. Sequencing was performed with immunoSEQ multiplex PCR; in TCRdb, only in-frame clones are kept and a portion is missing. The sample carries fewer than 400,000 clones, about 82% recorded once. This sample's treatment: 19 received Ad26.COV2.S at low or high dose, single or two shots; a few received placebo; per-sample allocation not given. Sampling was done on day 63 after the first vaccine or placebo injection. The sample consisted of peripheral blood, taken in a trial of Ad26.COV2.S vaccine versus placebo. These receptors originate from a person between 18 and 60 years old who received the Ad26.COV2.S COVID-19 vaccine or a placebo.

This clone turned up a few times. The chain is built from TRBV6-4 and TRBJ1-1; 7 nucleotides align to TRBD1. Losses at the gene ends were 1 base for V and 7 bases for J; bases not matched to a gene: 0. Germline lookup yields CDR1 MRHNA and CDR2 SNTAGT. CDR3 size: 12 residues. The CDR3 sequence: CASSDWTGEAFF. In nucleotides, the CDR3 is TGTGCCAGCAGTGACTGGACAGGTGAAGCTTTCTTT.

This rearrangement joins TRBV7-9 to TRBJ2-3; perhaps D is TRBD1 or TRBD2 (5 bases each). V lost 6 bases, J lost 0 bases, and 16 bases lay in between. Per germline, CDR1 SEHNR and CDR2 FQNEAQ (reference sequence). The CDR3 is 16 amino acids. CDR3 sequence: CASRPQGDTSTDTQYF. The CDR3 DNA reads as TGTGCCAGCAGACCCCAGGGAGATACTAGCACAGATACGCAGTATTTT.

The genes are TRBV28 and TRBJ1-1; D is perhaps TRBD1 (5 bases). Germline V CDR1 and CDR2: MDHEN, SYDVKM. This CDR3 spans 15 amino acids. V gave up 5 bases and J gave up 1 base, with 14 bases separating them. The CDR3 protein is CASSPPGPRNTEAFF. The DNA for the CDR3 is TGTGCCAGCAGTCCCCCGGGACCGAGGAACACTGAAGCTTTCTTT. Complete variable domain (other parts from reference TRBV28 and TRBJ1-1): DVKVTQSSRYLVKRTGEKVFLECVQDMDHENMFWYRQDPGLGLRLIYFSYDVKMKEKGDIPEGYSVSREKKERFSLILESASTNQTSMYLCASSPPGPRNTEAFFGQGTRLTVV.

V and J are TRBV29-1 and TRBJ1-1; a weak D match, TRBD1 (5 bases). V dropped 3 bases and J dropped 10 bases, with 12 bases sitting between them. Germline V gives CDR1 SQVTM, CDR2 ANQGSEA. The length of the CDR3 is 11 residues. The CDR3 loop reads CSVDVGGVAFF. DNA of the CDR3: TGCAGCGTTGATGTTGGGGGTGTAGCTTTCTTT.